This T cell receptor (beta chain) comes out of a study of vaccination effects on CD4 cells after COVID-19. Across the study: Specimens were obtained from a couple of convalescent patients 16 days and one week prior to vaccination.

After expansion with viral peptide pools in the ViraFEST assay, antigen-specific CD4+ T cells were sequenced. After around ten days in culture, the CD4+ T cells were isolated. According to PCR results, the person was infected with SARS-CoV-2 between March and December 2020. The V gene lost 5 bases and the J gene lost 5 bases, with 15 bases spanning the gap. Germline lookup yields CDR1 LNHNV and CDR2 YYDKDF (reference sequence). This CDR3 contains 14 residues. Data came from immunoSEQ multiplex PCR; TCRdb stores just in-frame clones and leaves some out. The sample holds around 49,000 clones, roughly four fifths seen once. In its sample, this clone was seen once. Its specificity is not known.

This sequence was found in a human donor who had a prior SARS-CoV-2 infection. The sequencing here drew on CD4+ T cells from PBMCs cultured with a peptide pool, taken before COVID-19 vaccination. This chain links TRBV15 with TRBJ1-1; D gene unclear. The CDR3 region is CATSLDGGGTEAFF. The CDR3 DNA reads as TGTGCCACCAGCCTAGACGGAGGAGGGACTGAAGCTTTCTTT.